This record looks at one T cell receptor beta chain sequence and its context. This clone was picked up a small number of times. The specificity of this receptor is unknown. No base quality values were provided; no much bigger clone lies one nucleotide off. All of the isolated RNA was reverse transcribed with the High Capacity cDNA Reverse Transcription Kit, so expressed TCRB transcripts were sequenced. Naive, central memory and regulatory T cell samples underwent deep immunoSEQ sequencing, averaging approximately 3.3 million total reads per sample. Sorted cells were lysed in RLT buffer and RNA was extracted with DNase-treated RNeasy Micro or Mini kits, depending on cell number. To prevent cross-contamination, every cell subset was processed on its own, while patient and healthy donor samples were processed together. The immunoSEQ multiplex PCR was used to amplify TCRB sequences from cDNA, generating 87-bp fragments that spanned the CDR3 region. The amplicons were sequenced using the Illumina HiSeq platform. The original pipeline was this. Synthetic template baselines were used to correct PCR bias computationally, reads within Hamming distance 2 were collapsed together, and singletons that could not be merged were discarded. By aligning reads against IMGT, V, D and J genes, CDR3 length, and insertions or deletions at six rearrangement sites were assigned. Within each subset, clonotype counts were normalized to sorted cell number, and only after that were true diversity and Gini coefficients computed with the tcR R package. The overlap coefficient, calculated on TCRB nucleotide sequences, was used to measure repertoire sharing. Sourced from immuneACCESS, this table was stored by TCRdb with only in-frame sequences that have V and J called. A share of the clones is absent; for the studies checked, an unresolved V gene accounts for under half, and the remainder has no known explanation. The V and J calls and clone size were taken over from that table, and D and trimming were inferred from the DNA. Recorded for this sample are 250,000 to 350,000 clones; around 13% of them occurred a single time. The ten largest clones represent more than 6.5% of the sample.

The data were taken from a study of beta chain features in type 1 diabetes (dated by TCRdb to 2016 to 2018). About the full investigation: Patients and healthy donors did not differ in mean age, gender distribution, total cell number or subset yield. Across all samples, approximately 98,000,000 sorted cells were examined, and cell number per subset correlated strongly with RNA yield. In the study, recently diagnosed type 1 diabetes patients and matched healthy donors were compared on the TCRB repertoires of their sorted circulating CD4+ T cell subsets. Whereas all 28 donors provided naive and central memory subsets, regulatory and stem cell-like memory subsets were isolated from just 8 patients and roughly 8 healthy donors. Overall study outcomes, separate from this receptor: PCR might favor shorter templates, but patient and control samples were amplified and corrected together, so any skew would affect both groups equally. Sequencing cDNA rather than genomic DNA could over-represent highly expressing activated cells, although activation and CD3 levels did not differ between groups. At VDJ recombination sites, type 1 diabetes patients had fewer insertions and more deleted nucleotides, which implies abnormalities in thymic rearrangement. Only small numbers of individuals were included in the HLA sub-analyses, which left unresolved whether HLA type had any influence on TCRB rearrangement. The naive, central memory and regulatory TCRB repertoires appeared to resemble one another more closely among patients than among healthy donors. Type 1 diabetes patients showed a moderate but significant shortening of TCRB CDR3 length in all four CD4+ subsets.

Each donor gave one peripheral blood draw, roughly 110 mL on average, collected into heparinised tubes. Naive, central memory, regulatory and stem cell-like memory CD4+ T cells were sorted on a BD FACSAria II using a panel including CD45RO, CCR7, CD25, CD127, CD95 and CD27. Every sorted population had a purity above 95%. PBMCs were isolated right away by Lymphoprep density gradient centrifugation and were stained directly, without culture. Samples were stained and sorted in pairs, with one healthy donor and one patient per experiment, so that batch effects were minimized. CDR1 and CDR2 (GTSNPN, SVGIG) derive from the germline V gene (reference sequence). V drops 0 bases and J drops 5 bases, leaving 10 bases in between. The CDR3 spans 13 residues, from the cysteine through the phenylalanine. The DNA shown is the 39-base CDR3, in frame from base 1.

The chain links TRBV30 with TRBJ1-1; the D gene cannot be named for sure. The receptor was isolated from a man between 25 and 39 years old in good health. The sequenced sample was central memory CD4+ T cells from blood. This receptor has the CDR3 CAWSVSVVTEAFF. The sequenced DNA: TGTGCCTGGAGTGTAAGTGTGGTGACTGAAGCTTTCTTT.